The 18 T cell receptor beta chains given below trace back to one sample, sequenced in a study of metastatic and nonmetastatic thyroid tumors. TCRdb re-processed the PCR reads through MiXCR. The data contain over 65,000 clones, about 12% of them singletons. Before thyroid surgery, none of the patients had received any treatment. Sequenced: tumor tissue. These receptors originate from a female donor with papillary thyroid cancer or a benign thyroid nodule (not recorded which). Some clones in this sample may be carry-over from other donors' samples.

As concerns this clone: This may come from a read error, since a much larger clone is one base off. V and J are TRBV14 and TRBJ2-5, with D perhaps TRBD2 (5 bases). In germline, CDR1 is SGHDN, CDR2 FVKESK. The CDR3 sequence is 15 residues long. In DNA, the CDR3 is TGTGCCAGCAACCAAGACTACCTTAGAAAAGAGACCCAGTACTTC. Translating it yields CASNQDYLRKETQYF.

The table lists this clone with many counts. V is TRBV6-6 and J is TRBJ2-7; 7 bases fit TRBD2. Germline V lookup: CDR1 MNHNY, CDR2 SVGAGI (reference sequence). Germline trimming cut 2 bases from V and 2 bases from J; bases unmatched to any gene: 0. The CDR3 contains 13 residues. This CDR3 reads CASSYGTTYEQYF. CDR3 nucleotide sequence: TGTGCCAGCAGTTACGGGACTACCTACGAGCAGTACTTC.

The genes are TRBV20-1 and TRBJ2-5; the D gene could be TRBD1 or TRBD2 (6 bases each). The V end was cut by 2 bases, the J end by 5 bases, with 15 bases between. CDR1 is DFQATT and CDR2 is SNEGSKA in the germline V gene (reference sequence). The length of the CDR3 is 14 residues. The CDR3 spells CSARWHGGVETQYF. The CDR3 DNA reads TGCAGTGCTAGATGGCACGGGGGCGTGGAGACCCAGTACTTC.

This clone was seen repeatedly, ten times or more. The gene calls are TRBV2 and TRBJ2-7, with 12 positions matching TRBD1. CDR3 size: 15 residues. J was trimmed by 4 bases and V by 7 bases; bases with no gene match: 8. Germline CDR1 and CDR2: SNHLY and FYNNEI. CDR3: CASTKGQGAVYEQYF. DNA of the CDR3: TGTGCCAGCACTAAGGGACAGGGGGCAGTGTACGAGCAGTACTTC.

Of note for this clone: Just one base apart from a much larger clone, this may be a read error. V is TRBV9 and J is TRBJ2-7; 11 bases are shared with TRBD2. This CDR3 contains 14 residues. The germline CDR1 and CDR2 sequences are SGDLS and YYNGEE. V trimming: 3 bases; J trimming: 9 bases; junction bases outside the gene matches: 8. The CDR3 region has the DNA TGTGCCAGCAGCGCCTACGGGACTAGCGGCGGGCAGTACTTC. Translation gives CASSAYGTSGGQYF. Using reference TRBV9 and TRBJ2-7 for the parts outside the CDR3, the full variable domain is DSGVTQTPKHLITATGQRVTLRCSPRSGDLSVYWYQQSLDQGLQFLIQYYNGEERAKGNILERFSAQQFPDLHSELNLSSLELGDSALYFCASSAYGTSGGQYFGPGTRLTVT.

This clone was found a few times. A much larger clone lies a single base off, so this may be a read error. The chain carries TRBV2 and TRBJ2-3, with 10 positions matching TRBD2. V lost 8 bases and J lost 4; bases outside the gene matches: 9. CDR1 SNHLY and CDR2 FYNNEI come from the germline V gene. This CDR3 has 15 amino acids. The CDR3 nucleotides read TGTGCCAGCCTACTCACAGCGGGAGGGTCAGATACGCAGTATTTT. This gives the protein CASLLTAGGSDTQYF.

This clone has ten or more counts. The chain is built from TRBV4-1 and TRBJ2-5, with no clear D. The CDR3 is made up of 15 amino acids. CDR1 is MGHRA and CDR2 is YSYEKL in the germline V gene. V was pared by 0 bases and J by 0 bases, with 8 bases between. The CDR3 nucleotides are TGCGCCAGCAGCCAAGATATGAGGTACCAAGAGACCCAGTACTTC. It specifies CASSQDMRYQETQYF.

Ten or more counts support this clone. V is TRBV24-1 and J is TRBJ2-2; no reliable D call. Germline CDR1 is KGHDR and CDR2 is SFDVKD. The CDR3 consists of 13 residues. V dropped 0 bases and J dropped 7 bases, with 5 bases sitting between them. For the CDR3, the DNA is TGTGCCACCAGTGATTTGCTCATCGGGGAGCTGTTTTTT. Residues: CATSDLLIGELFF.

Ten or more counts support this clone. This chain uses TRBV2 with TRBJ2-1; D is unclear. Trimming removed 3 bases at V and 14 bases at J, with 14 bases between. Germline values: CDR1 SNHLY, CDR2 FYNNEI. This CDR3 has 12 residues. This CDR3 is CASSESPPTEFF. CDR3 nucleotides: TGTGCCAGCAGTGAGTCCCCCCCTACGGAGTTCTTC. Full variable domain (rest looked up from reference TRBV2 and TRBJ2-1): EPEVTQTPSHQVTQMGQEVILRCVPISNHLYFYWYRQILGQKVEFLVSFYNNEISEKSEIFDDQFSVERPDGSNFTLKIRSTKLEDSAMYFCASSESPPTEFFGPGTRLTVL.

A remark on this clone: It may be a read error: a sequence one base away is much more abundant. This sample includes further DNA sequences coding for the same CDR3. This sequence joins TRBV6-1 and TRBJ1-1; D remains unclear. The CDR3 runs to 14 residues. The V and J ends lost 2 bases and 7 bases respectively, with 14 bases between them. Germline lookup yields CDR1 MNHNS and CDR2 SASEGT. DNA for the CDR3: TGTGCCAGCAGTGAACCAGGTGGCGAGGGTGAAGCTTTCTTT. Residues: CASSEPGGEGEAFF.

This clone was detected ten times or more. The V call is TRBV12-3 or TRBV12-4, the J call TRBJ2-2; possible D gene TRBD2, 7 bases. The CDR3 contains 15 residues. V was trimmed by 7 bases and J by 1 base, leaving 13 bases between them. Here the CDR3 DNA reads TGTGCCAGCACTAAAGGGGGGGGGAACACCGGGGAGCTGTTTTTT. It specifies CASTKGGGNTGELFF.

This clone was observed many times. The rearrangement joins TRBV24-1 to TRBJ1-1, with TRBD1 as a possible D gene (5 bases). Per the germline V gene, CDR1 is KGHDR and CDR2 is SFDVKD. The length of the CDR3 is 13 residues. V was shortened by 5 bases and J by 6 bases, with 12 bases between the two germline ends. The chain's CDR3 is CATSAFQGAEAFF. CDR3 nucleotide sequence: TGTGCCACCAGTGCTTTCCAGGGAGCTGAAGCTTTCTTT.

This clone was seen ten or more times. The rearrangement uses TRBV15 and TRBJ1-2, with TRBD1 as a possible D gene (6 bases). The CDR3 totals 15 residues. Per germline, CDR1 LNHNV and CDR2 YYDKDF (reference sequence). Trimming took off 5 bases at V and 5 bases at J, with 18 bases between the two ends. As DNA, the CDR3 is TGTGCCACCAGCCGGACAGTTCAGGGGCCGTATGGCTACACCTTC. Its translation: CATSRTVQGPYGYTF.

At least ten counts were recorded for this clone. V and J are TRBV19 and TRBJ2-3; 8 nucleotides match TRBD2. Looked up from germline, CDR1 is LNHDA and CDR2 is SQIVND (reference sequence). The length of the CDR3 is 17 residues. V shed 6 bases, J shed 2 bases, and the junction held 13 bases outside the gene matches. In nucleotides, the CDR3 is TGTGCCAGTAGGCCCCGTGGTGGAGCGGGAGACACAGATACGCAGTATTTT. Its protein product is CASRPRGGAGDTDTQYF.

This clone was counted only a few times. This CDR3 reads CSAKRTGNSNQPQHF. CDR3 nucleotides: TGCAGTGCTAAAAGGACAGGCAATAGCAATCAGCCCCAGCATTTT. The genes are TRBV20-1 and TRBJ1-5, with 7 nucleotides matching TRBD1. The CDR3 has 15 residues. Germline CDR1 is DFQATT and CDR2 is SNEGSKA (reference sequence). J was trimmed by 0 bases and V by 4 bases; bases with no gene match: 6.

This rearrangement joins TRBV20-1 to TRBJ2-7, with D possibly being TRBD2 (7 bases). Per the germline V gene, CDR1 is DFQATT and CDR2 is SNEGSKA (reference sequence). The CDR3 runs 13 residues. As DNA, the CDR3 is TGCAGGGCCAGAGGGGCGGGGGCCCACGAGCAGTACTTC. It encodes CRARGAGAHEQYF.

This clone was seen at least ten times. The chain has TRBV10-1 and TRBJ2-7, with no clear D. CDR1 WNHNN and CDR2 SYGVQD come from the germline V gene (reference sequence). With 8 bases removed from V and 0 bases from J, the gap between germline ends came to 8 bases. The CDR3 length is 12 residues. The CDR3 DNA is TGCGCCAGCGGGGTTAGCTCCTACGAGCAGTACTTC. It codes for CASGVSSYEQYF.

This clone has just a few counts. Given a much more abundant clone one base away, this may be a read error. The same CDR3 is also encoded by other DNA sequences in this sample. The rearrangement uses TRBV6-1 and TRBJ2-5; 8 bases line up with TRBD2. Germline loops: CDR1 MNHNS, CDR2 SASEGT. The CDR3 contains 15 residues. V was pared by 8 bases and J by 2 bases, with 10 bases of the junction left unmatched. In nucleotides, the CDR3 is TGTGCCAGCCTCTCCAGCGGGAGAATGCAAGAGACCCAGTACTTC. Protein product: CASLSSGRMQETQYF.